This T cell receptor beta chain stems from a study of identical twins listed by TCRdb under 2016. Broadly, across the study: The study deep-sequenced TCR alpha and beta repertoires from monozygotic twins, unrelated adults of various ages and cord blood to test whether fetal clonotypes persist. To rule out contamination, the twin experiments were replicated at different times with different library preparation protocols.

Including cysteine and phenylalanine, the CDR3 has 15 amino acids. The only DNA kept is the CDR3, 45 bases in frame from the first base. The germline V gene encodes CDR1 SGHTA and CDR2 FQGNSA. Cut back by 6 bases and 5 bases, the V and J ends lie 19 bases apart. As concerns this clonotype: Its binding antigen is unknown. No much larger clone exists at a distance of one base, and base qualities are not known.

Every donor was a healthy Caucasian. The twin cohort consisted of three pairs of female monozygotic twins, all aged about 18 to 29 years. Positive isolation kits from Invitrogen were used to isolate CD4+ and CD8+ T cell populations. The library came from 5' RACE. Sequencing was carried out with an Illumina HiSeq 2000. A universal primer binding site was introduced by template switching, and a unique molecular identifier was present in the final cDNA, enabling accurate counting of TCR cDNA molecules. First-strand cDNA for TCR alpha and beta chains was synthesized from specific primers in the conserved constant-segment region. To control for contamination, each cDNA library was double barcoded with a SMART-Mk sample barcode plus Illumina barcodes. TruSeq adapter sequences, together with Illumina sample barcodes, were added in two successive PCR steps. The Illumina HiSeq platform was used with custom primers to sequence TCR alpha and beta cDNA libraries. The paper's data handling went like this. MiGEC processed the raw reads to extract unique molecular identifiers, while MiXCR was used to determine the CDR3 positions. For each individual, recombination models were inferred using an EM algorithm with the repgenHMM and IGoR tools. The tcR package in R was used for shared clonotype analysis, with sharing normalized by the product of cloneset sizes. To study raw recombination free of thymic and clonal selection effects, out-of-frame nonproductive sequences were analyzed. TCRdb trimmed public reads at Q25 via fastp, called clones via MiXCR and kept in-frame beta chains. Rows with a matching CDR3 protein are joined into one entry that keeps the most common DNA and genes. Here the V and J calls rest on TCRdb's processing, not on the authors' analysis. In all, the sample holds hundreds of thousands of distinct CDR3 sequences, and about 24% of those were seen once. The ten most abundant clones make up 2.9% of the sample.

On the study overall, not on this receptor specifically: Zero-insertion analyses could be partly confounded by invariant T cells such as MAIT and iNKT, though diverse VJ usage argued against such confounding for most clonotypes. Compared with coincidental sharing between unrelated individuals, out-of-frame TCR alpha sequences shared between twins had an excess of sequences with low generation probability. Because the same donors could not be followed over many years, conclusions were based on cross-sectional statistical analysis. Out-of-frame TCR alpha sharing in monozygotic twins was systematically underestimated by recombination models, whereas sharing between unrelated individuals was in agreement with the recombination models. A weaker excess of twin sharing was found in beta out-of-frame sequences because the signal-to-noise ratio was lowered by fewer shared sequences. Fewer insertions were carried by abundant cord blood beta clonotypes, a similar but weaker trend appeared in young adult naive repertoires, and no such trend appeared in memory repertoires.

These sequences were also reported in another study, on T cells expressing NK-cell markers. Per that second paper: TCR beta-chain repertoires were profiled in sorted CD3+CD56+NKG2C+, CD3+CD56+NKG2C- and CD3+CD56-NKG2C+ T-cell subsets from several donors. Of the eight sequenced donors, seven were found to be HCMV-seropositive and one was found to be HCMV-seronegative. In several experiments an anti-gammadeltaTCR antibody was added to restrict sorting to alphabetaTCR-expressing T cells. In six donors, the dominant CD3+CD56+NKG2C+ clonotypes were among the top 10 CD8+ clonotypes and accounted for about 1.0-7.5% of CD8+ T cells. Those dominant clonotypes were again the most abundant among CD3+CD56-NKG2C+ cells in four donors, at 28.3-60.1%. Whether the expanded NKG2C-expressing T cell clones were specific for HCMV antigens was left unclear. All eight donors whose samples were sequenced were randomly selected healthy volunteers, three of them men and five women. HCMV-specific IgG was detected in serum with a commercial ELISA kit to determine HCMV serostatus. MIGEC was used to demultiplex reads and group the reads by UMI, and MiTCR was used to assemble and quantify clonotypes. Only TCR cDNA sequences supported by at least two reads were kept to exclude erroneous sequences. The tcR package was used for downstream repertoire analysis, with clonotypes matched between fractions based on CDR3 nucleotide sequence plus V segment. VDJmatch was used to annotate antigen specificity against VDJdb, with one amino acid substitution allowed in CDR3.

Recombination linked TRBV7-2 to TRBJ1-1; the D gene is not confidently resolved. Sequencing input: CD4+ T cells sorted from blood. The sequence came from a woman aged 18-30 years in good health. The CDR3 here reads CASSFDFSGRTEAFF. The DNA sequence is given as TGTGCCAGCAGTTTCGATTTTAGCGGGCGGACTGAAGCTTTCTTT. Full variable domain (CDR3 extended with the reference TRBV7-2 and TRBJ1-1 proteins): GAGVSQSPSNKVTEKGKDVELRCDPISGHTALYWYRQSLGQGLEFLIYFQGNSAPDKSGLPSDRFSAERTGGSVSTLTIQRTQQEDSAVYLCASSFDFSGRTEAFFGQGTRLTVV.